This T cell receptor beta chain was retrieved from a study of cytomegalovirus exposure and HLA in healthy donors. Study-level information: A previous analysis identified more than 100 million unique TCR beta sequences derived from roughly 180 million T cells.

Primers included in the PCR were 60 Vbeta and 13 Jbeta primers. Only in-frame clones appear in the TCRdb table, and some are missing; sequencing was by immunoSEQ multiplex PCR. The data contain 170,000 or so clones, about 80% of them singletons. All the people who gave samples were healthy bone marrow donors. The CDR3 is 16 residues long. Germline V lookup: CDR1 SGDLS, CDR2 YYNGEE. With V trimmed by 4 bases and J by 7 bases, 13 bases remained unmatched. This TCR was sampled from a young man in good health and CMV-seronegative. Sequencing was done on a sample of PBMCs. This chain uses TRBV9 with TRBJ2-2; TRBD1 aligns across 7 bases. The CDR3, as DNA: TGTGCCAGCAGCTTCCCAGAGGGGGCGGATAACGGGGAGCTGTTTTTT. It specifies CASSFPEGADNGELFF.